Listed below are T cell receptor beta chains from one sample, sequenced in a study of PD-1 blockade in mismatch repair-deficient tumors. This table comes from immunoSEQ multiplex PCR, and its TCRdb copy is limited to in-frame clones, with some not included. The sample includes around 110,000 clones, around 80% of them seen just once. The sequences come from peripheral blood, collected around 60 weeks after starting pembrolizumab. These receptors all stem from an adult with mismatch repair-deficient cancer. Both conserved end residues are part of each CDR3. D genes are given only for firm matches. Some rows have no size entry. The others give once, few or many, or a class for an expanded clone.

clone_size: NA; d_call: NA; v_call: TRBV9; j_call: TRBJ1-5; cdr3_aa: CASSPGPGQPQHF; cdr3_nt: TGTGCCAGCAGCCCAGGGCCGGGACAGCCCCAGCATTTT
clone_size: NA; d_call: TRBD1; v_call: TRBV11-3; j_call: TRBJ2-7; cdr3_aa: CASSRLTGGYEQYF; cdr3_nt: TGTGCCAGCAGCCGACTTACAGGGGGGTACGAGCAGTACTTC
clone_size: NA; d_call: TRBD2; v_call: TRBV9; j_call: TRBJ2-1; cdr3_aa: CASSVGDLSAGANEQFF; cdr3_nt: TGTGCCAGCAGCGTAGGGGACCTGTCAGCGGGGGCCAATGAGCAGTTCTTC
clone_size: NA; d_call: NA; v_call: TRBV29-1; j_call: TRBJ1-5; cdr3_aa: CSVTLQGLGDQPQHF; cdr3_nt: TGCAGCGTCACCCTACAGGGCCTGGGAGATCAGCCCCAGCATTTT
clone_size: few; d_call: NA; v_call: TRBV18; j_call: TRBJ2-3; cdr3_aa: CASSPQENTDTQYF; cdr3_nt: TGTGCCAGCTCACCACAAGAAAACACAGATACGCAGTATTTT
clone_size: NA; d_call: NA; v_call: TRBV10-1; j_call: TRBJ2-7; cdr3_aa: CASSGEPAYEQYF; cdr3_nt: TGCGCCAGCAGCGGGGAACCCGCCTACGAGCAGTACTTC
clone_size: NA; d_call: TRBD1; v_call: TRBV30; j_call: TRBJ2-1; cdr3_aa: CAWSVGQVDYNEQFF; cdr3_nt: TGTGCCTGGAGTGTAGGACAGGTTGATTACAATGAGCAGTTCTTC
clone_size: NA; d_call: NA; v_call: TRBV6-5; j_call: TRBJ1-1; cdr3_aa: CASRLIGYTEAFF; cdr3_nt: TGTGCCAGCAGATTGATCGGGTACACGGAGGCTTTCTTT
clone_size: NA; d_call: TRBD1; v_call: TRBV19; j_call: TRBJ1-5; cdr3_aa: CASSIGGQASNQPQHF; cdr3_nt: TGTGCCAGTAGTATAGGAGGACAGGCTAGCAATCAGCCCCAGCATTTT
clone_size: NA; d_call: TRBD2; v_call: TRBV7-2; j_call: TRBJ2-5; cdr3_aa: CASSRTSGIHSAQYF; cdr3_nt: TGTGCCAGCAGCCGGACTAGCGGGATTCATAGTGCCCAGTACTTC
clone_size: NA; d_call: TRBD2; v_call: TRBV19; j_call: TRBJ2-1; cdr3_aa: CASSTPIAGPSYNEQFF; cdr3_nt: TGTGCCAGTAGTACCCCTATAGCGGGCCCCTCCTACAATGAGCAGTTCTTC
clone_size: NA; d_call: NA; v_call: TRBV10-3; j_call: TRBJ1-1; cdr3_aa: CAITDSGGIPEAFF; cdr3_nt: TGTGCCATCACGGACAGCGGGGGGATCCCTGAAGCTTTCTTT
clone_size: NA; d_call: NA; v_call: TRBV19; j_call: TRBJ2-1; cdr3_aa: CASSTRGEYNEQFF; cdr3_nt: TGTGCCAGTAGTACGAGGGGGGAATACAATGAGCAGTTCTTC
clone_size: NA; d_call: TRBD2; v_call: TRBV9; j_call: TRBJ2-1; cdr3_aa: CASSPTSGSSYNEQFF; cdr3_nt: TGTGCCAGCAGCCCAACGAGCGGGAGCTCCTACAATGAGCAGTTCTTC
clone_size: few; d_call: NA; v_call: TRBV7-6; j_call: TRBJ1-1; cdr3_aa: CASSLVAGSEAFF; cdr3_nt: TGTGCCAGCAGCTTAGTCGCAGGGTCTGAAGCTTTCTTT
clone_size: NA; d_call: TRBD1; v_call: TRBV25-1; j_call: TRBJ1-4; cdr3_aa: CASSESGRGDEKLFF; cdr3_nt: TGTGCCAGCAGTGAAAGTGGCAGGGGGGATGAAAAACTGTTTTTT
clone_size: NA; d_call: NA; v_call: TRBV19; j_call: TRBJ1-1; cdr3_aa: CASSMGGGRWNTEAFF; cdr3_nt: TGTGCCAGTAGTATGGGGGGAGGACGGTGGAACACTGAAGCTTTCTTT
clone_size: NA; d_call: NA; v_call: TRBV9; j_call: TRBJ2-7; cdr3_aa: CASSVDPDYEQYF; cdr3_nt: TGTGCCAGCAGCGTAGACCCCGATTACGAGCAGTACTTC
clone_size: NA; d_call: NA; v_call: TRBV6-1; j_call: TRBJ1-2; cdr3_aa: CASSELRAIGGYTF; cdr3_nt: TGTGCCAGCAGTGAGCTCAGGGCGATAGGTGGCTACACCTTC
clone_size: NA; d_call: NA; v_call: TRBV7-9; j_call: TRBJ2-7; cdr3_aa: CASSLDLAFYF; cdr3_nt: TGTGCCAGCAGCTTAGACTTAGCTTTCTACTTC
clone_size: medium-sized; d_call: TRBD1; v_call: TRBV18; j_call: TRBJ2-2; cdr3_aa: CASSPPQGVRTGELFF; cdr3_nt: TGTGCCAGCTCACCTCCCCAGGGGGTGAGAACCGGGGAGCTGTTTTTT
clone_size: NA; d_call: NA; v_call: TRBV6-6; j_call: TRBJ2-1; cdr3_aa: CASSSRDNYNEQFF; cdr3_nt: TGTGCCAGCAGTTCGCGGGACAACTACAATGAGCAGTTCTTC
clone_size: NA; d_call: NA; v_call: TRBV5-4; j_call: TRBJ2-2; cdr3_aa: CASSLGAGSAKNTGELFF; cdr3_nt: TGTGCCAGCAGCTTGGGTGCGGGGAGCGCCAAGAACACCGGGGAGCTGTTTTTT
clone_size: NA; d_call: TRBD1; v_call: TRBV6-1; j_call: TRBJ2-2; cdr3_aa: CASSVWTGGTGELFF; cdr3_nt: TGTGCCAGCAGTGTATGGACAGGGGGCACCGGGGAGCTGTTTTTT
clone_size: once; d_call: NA; v_call: TRBV5-8; j_call: TRBJ1-4; cdr3_aa: CASSLEGGTLNEKLFF; cdr3_nt: TGTGCCAGCAGCTTGGAGGGGGGGACCCTCAATGAAAAACTGTTTTTT
clone_size: NA; d_call: TRBD1; v_call: TRBV6-4; j_call: TRBJ2-7; cdr3_aa: CASSVVYGDRHYEQYF; cdr3_nt: TGTGCCAGCAGTGTAGTCTATGGGGACAGACACTACGAGCAGTACTTC
clone_size: NA; d_call: TRBD2; v_call: TRBV27; j_call: TRBJ2-7; cdr3_aa: CASSLSGGGDFPYEQYF; cdr3_nt: TGTGCCAGCAGTTTATCCGGGGGGGGCGATTTCCCCTACGAGCAGTACTTC
clone_size: NA; d_call: TRBD1; v_call: TRBV29-1; j_call: TRBJ2-1; cdr3_aa: CSGRQGGAIDEQFF; cdr3_nt: TGCAGCGGGAGACAGGGTGGGGCTATCGATGAGCAGTTCTTC
clone_size: few; d_call: NA; v_call: TRBV27; j_call: TRBJ1-5; cdr3_aa: CASSLWDLNQPQHF; cdr3_nt: TGTGCCAGCAGTTTATGGGACCTCAATCAGCCCCAGCATTTT
clone_size: NA; d_call: TRBD2; v_call: TRBV12-5; j_call: TRBJ2-1; cdr3_aa: CASGLEAGANEQFF; cdr3_nt: TGTGCTAGTGGTTTGGAAGCGGGAGCGAATGAGCAGTTCTTC
clone_size: NA; d_call: TRBD2; v_call: TRBV4-3; j_call: TRBJ2-7; cdr3_aa: CASSQDWDYSYEQYF; cdr3_nt: TGCGCCAGCAGCCAAGATTGGGACTACTCCTACGAGCAGTACTTC
clone_size: few; d_call: TRBD1; v_call: TRBV4-2; j_call: TRBJ1-5; cdr3_aa: CASSQTQGSLNQPQHF; cdr3_nt: TGTGCCAGCAGCCAGACACAGGGGTCCCTCAATCAGCCCCAGCATTTT